This T cell receptor beta chain was identified in a study of technical replicates of blood from a few donors. Per germline, CDR1 WNHNN and CDR2 SYGVQD (reference sequence). V gave up 5 bases and J gave up 0 bases; unmatched junction bases: 20. The CDR3 loop spans 21 amino acids. Profiling relied on immunoSEQ multiplex PCR, and the TCRdb table lists in-frame clones only, not all of them. This sample yields 100,000 or so clones, of which over 90% are seen a single time; roughly 0.21% belongs to the top ten. The chain combines TRBV10-1 with TRBJ1-4; 8 nucleotides line up with TRBD1. This clonotype originated in a human donor in good health. The sample consisted of T cells isolated from PBMCs. CDR3: CASSHTDMRQGRITTNEKLFF. As DNA, the CDR3 is TGCGCCAGCAGTCATACAGATATGAGACAGGGGCGAATAACAACTAATGAAAAACTGTTTTTT.